Below are 11 T cell receptor beta chains sequenced from a single sample in a study of OX40 agonist ivuxolimab in advanced cancers. Sequencing used immunoSEQ multiplex PCR; TCRdb keeps in-frame clones, though not all of them. The repertoire holds about 27,000 clones, with 76% as singletons. Sequenced here: CD4+ or CD8+ T cells sorted from blood, sampled in a trial of the OX40 agonist ivuxolimab. All receptors derive from an adult with an advanced solid tumor such as melanoma, head and neck, liver or kidney cancer.

V and J are TRBV2 and TRBJ1-3; possible D gene TRBD1, 5 bases. Trimming pared 3 bases from V and 0 bases from J, leaving 12 bases between. In germline, CDR1 is SNHLY, CDR2 FYNNEI. This CDR3 spans 16 amino acids. In DNA form, the CDR3 reads TGTGCCAGCAGTGAGAGGGCAGGGTACTCTGGAAACACCATATATTTT. Translated, it gives CASSERAGYSGNTIYF.

This clone was counted only a few times. The rearrangement uses TRBV11-3 and TRBJ2-7; D unresolved. Per the germline V gene, CDR1 is SGHNT and CDR2 is YENEEA. Trimming took off 0 bases at V and 3 bases at J, with 3 bases between the two ends. CDR3 length: 12 residues. The CDR3 loop reads CASSLDGYEQYF. The CDR3 coding sequence is TGTGCCAGCAGCTTAGATGGCTACGAGCAGTACTTC. The full variable domain, rest sourced from reference TRBV11-3 and TRBJ2-7, is EAGVVQSPRYKIIEKKQPVAFWCNPISGHNTLYWYLQNLGQGPELLIRYENEEAVDDSQLPKDRFSAERLKGVDSTLKIQPAELGDSAVYLCASSLDGYEQYFGPGTRLTVT.

The V and J genes are TRBV28 and TRBJ1-5; no firm D call. The CDR3 totals 16 residues. Germline CDR1 is MDHEN and CDR2 is SYDVKM. Trimming left V 3 bases short and J 0 bases short, with 12 bases between. CDR3 protein: CASSLGWTYSNQPQHF. In DNA, the CDR3 is TGTGCCAGCAGTTTGGGCTGGACGTATAGCAATCAGCCCCAGCATTTT.

This chain links TRBV19 with TRBJ1-2; no reliable D call. Germline CDR1 LNHDA, CDR2 SQIVND (reference sequence). V was clipped by 6 bases and J by 5 bases, with 19 bases between them. This CDR3 spans 15 amino acids. This chain's CDR3 is CASSLSLGSGYGYTF. The CDR3 bases are TGTGCCAGTAGCCTTAGTCTCGGTTCGGGGTATGGCTACACCTTC.

This clone appeared once. The chain uses TRBV5-4 and TRBJ1-4, with 12 bases matching TRBD1. CDR3 length: 15 residues. Germline V gene sequence: CDR1 SGHNT, CDR2 YYREEE (reference sequence). V shed 1 base and J 8 bases; nucleotides not matched to a gene: 3. CDR3 in DNA: TGTGCCAGCAGCTTGCAGGGACAGGGGGCAGAAAAACTGTTTTTT. Residues: CASSLQGQGAEKLFF.

This clone is medium-sized by share. V usage is TRBV29-1 and J usage is TRBJ1-5; D ambiguous. Germline V gives CDR1 SQVTM, CDR2 ANQGSEA. CDR3 size: 12 residues. Trimming cost V 4 bases and J 7 bases, with 11 bases left between them. CDR3: CSVGFLGQPQHF. DNA of the CDR3: TGCAGCGTTGGCTTCCTAGGACAGCCCCAGCATTTT.

CDR3 bases: TGTGCCAGCAGTGGGGGTAGCTTGAACACTGAAGCTTTCTTT. Amino acids: CASSGGSLNTEAFF. V is TRBV6-1 and J is TRBJ1-1, with unresolved D. Between the trimmed V and J ends, which lost 4 bases and 0 bases, there was a span of 9 bases. From germline, CDR1 is MNHNS and CDR2 SASEGT. The CDR3 has 14 amino acids.

CDR3 bases: TGCGCCAGCAGCCTCGGACAGTTAGGTAGTGAAGCTTTCTTT. It is translated as CASSLGQLGSEAFF. V and J are TRBV5-1 and TRBJ1-1; perhaps TRBD1 as D (6 bases). The V gene's germline CDR1 is SGHRS and CDR2 YFSETQ. This CDR3 contains 14 residues. The germline V and J ends were trimmed by 4 bases and 7 bases, with 17 bases remaining between them.

The V call is TRBV5-5, the J call TRBJ2-7, with D possibly matching TRBD1 (6 bases). V lost 4 bases to trimming and J lost 5 bases, with 19 bases between them. Looked up from germline, CDR1 is SGHKS and CDR2 is YYEKEE (reference sequence). This CDR3 contains 15 residues. CDR3 loop: CASSPPRGSVNEQYF. DNA of the CDR3: TGTGCCAGCAGCCCGCCCAGGGGATCGGTGAACGAGCAGTACTTC.

The rearrangement joins TRBV30 to TRBJ1-2, with 9 positions matching TRBD1. CDR3 length equals 14 residues. V was clipped by 3 bases and J by 4 bases; unmatched bases: 6. Germline lookup yields CDR1 GTSNPN and CDR2 SVGIG (reference sequence). CDR3 amino acids: CAWSRGGQGYGYTF. DNA of the CDR3: TGTGCCTGGAGCCGGGGGGGACAGGGCTATGGCTACACCTTC. The full variable domain, completed using reference TRBV30 and TRBJ1-2, is SQTIHQWPATLVQPVGSPLSLECTVEGTSNPNLYWYRQAAGRGLQLLFYSVGIGQISSEVPQNLSASRPQDRQFILSSKKLLLSDSGFYLCAWSRGGQGYGYTFGSGTRLTVV.

The chain couples TRBV2 to TRBJ2-5; the match to TRBD2 covers 10 bases. CDR3 size: 15 residues. The V gene's germline CDR1 is SNHLY and CDR2 FYNNEI. J was trimmed by 5 bases and V by 7 bases; bases with no gene match: 10. The CDR3 DNA follows: TGTGCCAGCAAATTGCAACTAGCGGGGAGGGAGACCCAGTACTTC. It specifies CASKLQLAGRETQYF.